The rows below give T cell receptor beta chains drawn from one sample of a study of shared clonotypes between healthy human individuals. Here immunoSEQ multiplex PCR was the method, and the copy in TCRdb shows in-frame clones only, minus some. The table has hundreds of thousands of clones, about 85% seen once. Sequencing was done on a sample of PBMCs. Receptors originate from a woman between 40 and 50 years old in good health. Some clones in this sample may be carry-over from other donors' samples. Each CDR3 is given with its conserved first and last residue. D genes are given only for firm matches. Only part of the rows carry a size: once, few, many, or a class if the clone is expanded.

V gene,clone size,D gene,J gene,CDR3 protein,CDR3 DNA
TRBV5-5,-,TRBD1,TRBJ1-5,CASSWGTGNGNQPQHF,TGTGCCAGCAGCTGGGGGACAGGGAATGGCAATCAGCCCCAGCATTTT
TRBV9,-,-,TRBJ2-3,CASSVGAGEGVNTQYF,TGTGCCAGCAGCGTAGGCGCAGGGGAGGGTGTAAATACGCAGTATTTT
TRBV2,-,TRBD1,TRBJ2-7,CASSPSLDRALYEQYF,TGTGCCAGCAGCCCCTCCTTAGACAGGGCTCTATACGAGCAGTACTTC
TRBV27,-,-,TRBJ1-1,CASSPREMNTEAFF,TGTGCCAGCAGCCCACGGGAAATGAACACTGAAGCTTTCTTT
TRBV11-2,-,-,TRBJ2-2,CASSLDGMVAGELFF,TGTGCCAGCAGCTTAGATGGAATGGTAGCCGGGGAGCTGTTTTTT
TRBV28,-,-,TRBJ2-1,CASSYANEQFF,TGTGCCAGCAGTTATGCCAATGAGCAGTTCTTC
TRBV4-3,-,-,TRBJ2-6,CASSQDPGIHSGANVLTF,TGCGCCAGCAGCCAAGACCCCGGGATTCACTCTGGGGCCAACGTCCTGACTTTC
TRBV5-1,-,-,TRBJ2-7,CASSSESQSYEQYF,TGCGCCAGCAGCTCTGAGAGCCAGTCCTACGAGCAGTACTTC
TRBV7-2,-,-,TRBJ1-4,CASSKSANEKLFF,TGTGCCAGCAGCAAATCGGCTAATGAAAAACTGTTTTTT
TRBV5-5,-,-,TRBJ2-2,CASRPGRQATSGTGELFF,TGTGCCAGCAGACCTGGCAGACAGGCCACCTCGGGCACCGGGGAGCTGTTTTTT
TRBV29-1,-,TRBD2,TRBJ2-1,CSDLGGGSKYNEQFF,TGCAGCGATCTCGGCGGCGGGAGTAAGTACAATGAGCAGTTCTTC
TRBV11-2,-,-,TRBJ1-5,CASSLGNQPQHF,TGTGCCAGCAGCTTGGGGAATCAGCCCCAGCATTTT
TRBV28,few,TRBD2,TRBJ2-5,CASSTLAGGGETQYF,TGTGCCAGCAGCACGCTAGCGGGAGGTGGGGAGACCCAGTACTTC
TRBV2,-,-,TRBJ1-3,CASSEETRNTIYF,TGTGCCAGCAGTGAAGAGACCCGAAACACCATATATTTT
TRBV9,once,-,TRBJ1-5,CASSPTERGGPQHF,TGTGCCAGCAGCCCTACCGAAAGGGGGGGGCCCCAGCATTTT
TRBV28,-,TRBD1,TRBJ1-5,CASKFAGARGPDQPQHF,TGTGCCAGCAAATTTGCTGGGGCCAGGGGGCCTGATCAGCCCCAGCATTTT
TRBV5-1,-,-,TRBJ2-1,CASSGTVYNEQFF,TGCGCCAGCAGCGGTACAGTCTACAATGAGCAGTTCTTC
TRBV11-3,once,TRBD1,TRBJ2-3,CASSPTGVDTQYF,TGTGCCAGCAGCCCCACAGGGGTGGATACGCAGTATTTT
TRBV2,-,-,TRBJ2-1,CASSEGGVASSVEQFF,TGTGCCAGCAGTGAAGGGGGAGTAGCGAGTTCGGTTGAGCAGTTCTTC
TRBV7-7,-,-,TRBJ2-7,CASSSVAGTGEQYF,TGTGCCAGCAGCTCTGTAGCCGGGACTGGAGAGCAGTACTTC
TRBV2,-,-,TRBJ1-1,CASRELFSAFF,TGTGCCAGCCGGGAGTTATTTTCGGCTTTCTTT
TRBV19,-,TRBD1,TRBJ2-7,CASSTTGQGVLYEQYF,TGTGCCAGTAGTACCACCGGACAGGGGGTTCTCTACGAGCAGTACTTC
TRBV9,-,TRBD1,TRBJ1-1,CASSVQGALTEAFF,TGTGCCAGCAGCGTACAGGGGGCGCTTACTGAAGCTTTCTTT